The clone carrying this T cell receptor beta chain was seen a handful of times. The data stem from a study of T cell changes during pregnancy in multiple sclerosis. Profiled with immunoSEQ multiplex PCR; TCRdb holds only in-frame clones, not every one. The sample records some 50,000 clones, 85% to 90% being singletons. This CDR3 comprises 14 residues. Germline V lookup: CDR1 SGHTA, CDR2 FQGNSA. V gave up 5 bases and J gave up 5 bases; unmatched junction bases: 8. The TCR originated in a female donor in good health, enrolled as a control in a pregnancy study. This sample comprised peripheral blood, obtained in the first trimester of pregnancy. The chain uses TRBV7-2 and TRBJ1-2; TRBD1 matches 7 bases. CDR3 loop: CASSLPDRNYGYTF. The CDR3 DNA reads as TGTGCCAGCAGCCTCCCGGACAGGAATTATGGCTACACCTTC.